These 24 T cell receptor beta chains share one sample of origin, sequenced in a study of blood T cell repertoires in COVID-19. Measured with immunoSEQ multiplex PCR; TCRdb has only the in-frame clones, and not every one. The data contain roughly 250,000 clones, approximately 83% of them singletons. Material for sequencing was peripheral blood. The receptor set was obtained from a person aged 65-85 years with COVID-19, enrolled during active disease.

The chain has TRBV9 and TRBJ1-5, with D perhaps TRBD1 (6 bases). This CDR3 spans 14 amino acids. V dropped 4 bases and J dropped 3 bases, with 11 bases sitting between them. Germline-derived CDR1 and CDR2 are SGDLS and YYNGEE. CDR3 nucleotides: TGTGCCAGCAGCCTAACAGGGTACAATCAGCCCCAGCATTTT. Its protein product is CASSLTGYNQPQHF.

This chain connects TRBV6-1 to TRBJ1-4; TRBD1 is a possible D gene (5 bases). CDR1 and CDR2 (germline): MNHNS, SASEGT. This CDR3 contains 16 residues. The ends were cut back, 1 base at V and 7 bases at J, with 16 bases in the middle. The CDR3 region has the DNA TGTGCCAGCAGTGAAGGTGGGCGGGGGTTCGCTGAAAAACTGTTTTTT. It encodes CASSEGGRGFAEKLFF.

The chain recombines TRBV9 with TRBJ2-1; 14 bases map to TRBD2. There are 19 residues in the CDR3. The V segment lost 3 bases and the J segment 2 bases; nucleotides outside the gene matches: 10. The germline V gene encodes CDR1 SGDLS and CDR2 YYNGEE. CDR3 loop: CASSARTSGGIRPYNEQFF. The DNA of the CDR3 is TGTGCCAGCAGCGCTAGGACTAGCGGGGGGATTCGTCCCTACAATGAGCAGTTCTTC.

This chain uses TRBV28 with TRBJ2-7; a possible D gene is TRBD2 (5 bases). CDR3 length: 12 amino acids. CDR1 MDHEN and CDR2 SYDVKM come from the germline V gene. V lost 5 bases to trimming and J lost 6 bases, with 11 bases between them. The CDR3 nucleotides are TGTGCCAGCAGTCCCGCGGGTTCCGAGCAGTACTTC. Translation: CASSPAGSEQYF.

This clone was seen a few times. CDR3 bases: TGTGCCAGCAGCCTCGGACTGGTATACAATGAGCAGTTCTTC. Encoded protein: CASSLGLVYNEQFF. The chain is built from TRBV6-5 and TRBJ2-1, with D possibly TRBD2 on 5 matching bases. The germline V and J ends were trimmed by 6 bases and 4 bases, with 13 bases remaining between them. The CDR3 covers 14 residues. Germline loops: CDR1 MNHEY, CDR2 SVGAGI.

CDR3 loop: CASTRGTGRVNGELFF. CDR3 sequence (DNA): TGTGCCAGTACCCGGGGGACAGGGCGGGTTAATGGGGAGCTGTTTTTT. The chain carries TRBV19 and TRBJ2-2, with 9 bases identical to TRBD1. CDR3 length: 16 amino acids. Germline-derived CDR1 and CDR2 are LNHDA and SQIVND (reference sequence). Trimming took 7 bases from V and 8 from J; bases not matched to a gene: 14.

This chain links TRBV19 with TRBJ2-5; D is possibly TRBD2 (7 bases). CDR1 and CDR2 from the germline V gene are LNHDA and SQIVND (reference sequence). The CDR3 sequence is 19 residues long. V was shortened by 3 bases and J by 3 bases, with 26 bases between the two germline ends. The DNA for the CDR3 is TGTGCCAGTAGTATGTCGGGGGGCGGGAAGCGGGGAGGCAAAGAGACCCAGTACTTC. Residues: CASSMSGGGKRGGKETQYF.

The CDR3 spells CASSLAGGRGYTF. CDR3 DNA sequence: TGTGCCAGCAGTTTAGCAGGGGGAAGAGGCTACACCTTC. This sequence joins TRBV12-3 or TRBV12-4 and TRBJ1-2; tentatively, D is TRBD1 (6 bases). The V gene lost 0 bases and the J gene lost 8 bases, with 10 bases spanning the gap. This CDR3 is 13 amino acids long.

In its sample, this clone was seen once. V gene TRBV7-2 combines with J gene TRBJ2-2; 8 nucleotides match TRBD1. CDR1 is SGHTA, CDR2 FQGNSA, per germline. There are 15 residues in the CDR3. Germline trimming cut 7 bases from V and 3 bases from J; bases unmatched to any gene: 7. The CDR3 loop is CASTLRTGHTGELFF. The CDR3 DNA follows: TGTGCCAGCACCCTTCGGACAGGGCACACCGGGGAGCTGTTTTTT. Combining the CDR3 with reference TRBV7-2 and TRBJ2-2 gives the whole variable domain GAGVSQSPSNKVTEKGKDVELRCDPISGHTALYWYRQSLGQGLEFLIYFQGNSAPDKSGLPSDRFSAERTGGSVSTLTIQRTQQEDSAVYLCASTLRTGHTGELFFGEGSRLTVL.

The chain couples TRBV19 to TRBJ2-7; 7 nucleotides agree with TRBD2. V was clipped by 7 bases and J by 1 base; unmatched bases: 13. This CDR3 contains 16 residues. Germline CDR1 is LNHDA and CDR2 is SQIVND (reference sequence). CDR3 region: CASKMDGRYLSYEQYF. Written as DNA, the CDR3 is TGTGCCAGTAAAATGGACGGGAGGTATTTATCCTACGAGCAGTACTTC.

The chain uses TRBV5-1 and TRBJ2-2, with no clear D. Trimming pared 0 bases from V and 2 bases from J, leaving 5 bases between. The CDR3 extends over 14 amino acids. Germline lookup yields CDR1 SGHRS and CDR2 YFSETQ. The CDR3 region is CASSLDINTGELFF. CDR3 in DNA: TGCGCCAGCAGCTTGGATATAAACACCGGGGAGCTGTTTTTT.

The chain combines TRBV28 with TRBJ2-5; no clear D. Germline V gene lookup returns CDR1 MDHEN and CDR2 SYDVKM. V was trimmed by 5 bases and J by 6 bases, leaving 19 bases between them. The CDR3 loop spans 15 amino acids. For the CDR3, the DNA is TGTGCCAGCAGTCAACTCGGGTCCCCCGCGAAGACCCAGTACTTC. Its translation: CASSQLGSPAKTQYF.

The DNA for the CDR3 is TGTGCCAGCAGTCCCCACTCGAATAGCAATCAGCCCCAGCATTTT. It codes for CASSPHSNSNQPQHF. The V and J genes are TRBV2 and TRBJ1-5, with D unresolved. The CDR3 is 15 amino acids. V was clipped by 5 bases and J by 0 bases, with 11 bases between them. Germline-derived CDR1 and CDR2 are SNHLY and FYNNEI.

The V gene is TRBV4-2, the J gene TRBJ1-6, with D uncertain. Trimming shortened V by 1 base and J by 6 bases, and 10 bases separated the two germline ends. The germline V gene has CDR1 LGHNA and CDR2 YNFKEQ. This CDR3 is built from 15 residues. As DNA, the CDR3 is TGTGCCAGCAGCCAAGGCGCCACAGCTAATTCACCCCTCCACTTT. Protein product: CASSQGATANSPLHF.

The CDR3 coding sequence is TGTGCCAGCAGCTTGTGGGACAGCTTGAATGAGCAGTTCTTC. Encoded protein: CASSLWDSLNEQFF. This rearrangement joins TRBV5-8 to TRBJ2-1; 7 bases map to TRBD1. This CDR3 comprises 14 residues. V lost 1 base and J lost 7; bases outside the gene matches: 5. Germline lookup yields CDR1 SGHTS and CDR2 YDEGEE.

This chain connects TRBV2 to TRBJ2-2; perhaps TRBD2 as D (5 bases). Trimming left V 3 bases short and J 4 bases short, with 12 bases between. The CDR3 consists of 15 residues. Per the germline V gene, CDR1 is SNHLY and CDR2 is FYNNEI. CDR3 DNA sequence: TGTGCCAGCAGTGAGTCGCGGGCCCTCACCGGGGAGCTGTTTTTT. This sequence encodes CASSESRALTGELFF.

The rearrangement uses TRBV6-1 and TRBJ1-1; no firm D call. CDR1 and CDR2 from the germline V gene are MNHNS and SASEGT. This CDR3 is 13 amino acids long. V was trimmed by 6 bases and J by 5 bases, leaving 13 bases between them. CDR3: CASSPGRSTEAFF. The CDR3 DNA reads as TGTGCCAGCAGCCCAGGCAGGTCGACTGAAGCTTTCTTT.

V gene TRBV7-6 combines with J gene TRBJ2-7; 8 nucleotides align to TRBD2. The germline V gene encodes CDR1 SGHVS and CDR2 FNYEAQ. CDR3 size: 15 residues. With 4 bases clipped from V and 2 bases from J, the junction kept 7 bases outside the gene matches. Here the CDR3 reads CASSYAGGLTYEQYF. The DNA of the CDR3 is TGTGCCAGCAGCTATGCGGGGGGACTTACCTACGAGCAGTACTTC.

V usage is TRBV11-2 and J usage is TRBJ1-3, with a possible D match to TRBD1 (6 bases). Germline CDR1 and CDR2: SGHAT and FQNNGV. Trimming removed 5 bases at V and 6 bases at J, with 11 bases between. This CDR3 has 13 amino acids. As DNA, the CDR3 is TGTGCCAGCAGCGCAGGGGTTGAAAACACCATATATTTT. Translation gives CASSAGVENTIYF.

The sample holds one count of this clone. This chain joins TRBV27 and TRBJ2-5; 10 bases map to TRBD2. The germline V gene has CDR1 MNHEY and CDR2 SMNVEV (reference sequence). V lost 6 bases to trimming and J lost 2 bases; unmatched junction nucleotides: 3. The CDR3 length is 14 residues. The DNA for the CDR3 is TGTGCCAGCAGGACTAGCGGGTTTCAAGAGACCCAGTACTTC. Translation gives CASRTSGFQETQYF.

The rearrangement links TRBV28 to TRBJ2-7, with 7 bases aligning to TRBD2. This CDR3 is 14 amino acids long. The V and J ends lost 2 bases and 6 bases, in that order; junction bases with no gene match: 7. Per germline, CDR1 MDHEN and CDR2 SYDVKM. DNA for the CDR3: TGTGCCAGCAGTTTAGAGAGACTAGCATCCGAGCAGTACTTC. The encoded protein is CASSLERLASEQYF.

The chain is built from TRBV21-1 and TRBJ2-1; the table's D call, TRBD2, has no DNA check behind it. TRBV21-1 is given as a pseudogene. The CDR3 covers 19 residues. The CDR3 reads CARTPSGEFKGGSYNEQFF. CDR3 in DNA: TGTGCACGAACCCCTAGCGGGGAGTTTAAGGGGGGCTCCTACAATGAGCAGTTCTTC.

The chain uses TRBV4-3 and TRBJ2-3; 11 nucleotides align to TRBD2. Trimming removed 0 bases from V and 4 bases from J; junction bases left unmatched: 3. CDR1 is LGHNA and CDR2 is YSLEER in the germline V gene. CDR3 length: 16 amino acids. This CDR3 is CASSQEGLAVPDTQYF. The CDR3 nucleotides are TGCGCCAGCAGCCAAGAGGGACTAGCGGTACCAGATACGCAGTATTTT.

The genes are TRBV5-6 and TRBJ2-2; D remains ambiguous. The CDR3 is 12 amino acids. Germline assignment: CDR1 SGHDT and CDR2 YYEEEE. Trimming stripped 3 bases from V and 8 bases from J, with 8 bases between. The DNA for the CDR3 is TGTGCCAGCAGCTCCGTTAATGGGGAGCTGTTTTTT. Protein sequence: CASSSVNGELFF.